The next 32 T cell receptor beta chains were all read from a single sample in a study of blood T cell repertoires in COVID-19. Sequencing was performed with immunoSEQ multiplex PCR; in TCRdb, only in-frame clones are kept and a portion is missing. The sample has about 190,000 clones, 82% seen once; the top ten hold approximately 7.8%. Sequencing was carried out using peripheral blood. These receptors originate from a woman aged 55-69 years with COVID-19, enrolled during active disease.

The chain recombines TRBV10-3 with TRBJ2-4; TRBD2 is a possible D gene (5 bases). The CDR3 length is 14 residues. V lost 2 bases, J lost 8 bases, and 13 bases lay in between. CDR1 and CDR2 from the germline V gene are ENHRY and SYGVKD. The CDR3 nucleotides are TGTGCCATCAGTGAGAATTTTGAGGGTGACATTCAGTACTTC. Protein: CAISENFEGDIQYF.

Written as DNA, the CDR3 is TGTGCCAGCAGCGCCCCTGGGGCGGCGAACACTGAAGCTTTCTTT. The encoded protein is CASSAPGAANTEAFF. V is TRBV6-5 and J is TRBJ1-1, with TRBD1 as a possible D gene (5 bases). V shed 6 bases and J shed 1 base, with 15 bases lying between them. Germline CDR1 and CDR2: MNHEY and SVGAGI. CDR3 length: 15 residues.

The rearrangement joins TRBV5-6 to TRBJ2-3; TRBD2 matches at 13 bases. The V gene's germline CDR1 is SGHDT and CDR2 YYEEEE. The CDR3 is 17 amino acids. Trimming removed 4 bases from V and 6 bases from J; junction bases left unmatched: 11. CDR3 region: CASSPSRTSGRWDTQYF. As DNA, the CDR3 is TGTGCCAGCAGCCCATCTCGGACTAGCGGGAGATGGGATACGCAGTATTTT.

The chain has TRBV4-1 and TRBJ2-5, with D perhaps TRBD1 (7 bases). The CDR3 consists of 17 residues. Germline assignment: CDR1 MGHRA and CDR2 YSYEKL. The V and J ends lost 4 bases and 4 bases respectively, with 22 bases between them. The CDR3 loop is CASSPPGGLSKGETQYF. CDR3 DNA: TGCGCCAGCAGCCCCCCAGGGGGGTTATCGAAGGGAGAGACCCAGTACTTC.

The chain uses TRBV4-3 and TRBJ1-5; no firm D call. The CDR3 spans 15 residues. Per germline, CDR1 LGHNA and CDR2 YSLEER. The germline V and J ends were trimmed by 0 bases and 9 bases, with 15 bases remaining between them. CDR3 DNA: TGCGCCAGCAGCCAAGATCGTTCAGGAATTCGGCCCCAGCATTTT. It encodes CASSQDRSGIRPQHF.

A remark on this clone: Other DNA sequences in the sample encode the same CDR3. The chain employs TRBV19 and TRBJ1-6; TRBD1 aligns across 9 bases. CDR1 LNHDA and CDR2 SQIVND come from the germline V gene (reference sequence). This CDR3 spans 14 amino acids. V dropped 5 bases and J dropped 7; count of bases not matched to a gene: 3. The CDR3 is CASSPDRGNSPLHF. In DNA form, the CDR3 reads TGTGCCAGTAGTCCGGACAGGGGAAATTCACCCCTCCACTTT.

The V call is TRBV6-4, the J call TRBJ1-5; 7 positions agree with TRBD1. The length of the CDR3 is 14 residues. The J segment lost 7 bases and the V segment lost 5 bases, leaving 8 bases of the junction unmatched. Germline V gene sequence: CDR1 MRHNA, CDR2 SNTAGT. The CDR3 sequence: CASSTGVAGQPQHF. In nucleotides, the CDR3 is TGTGCCAGCAGTACAGGGGTCGCGGGACAGCCCCAGCATTTT.

This rearrangement joins TRBV7-8 to TRBJ1-2, with TRBD1 matching 7 bases. Unmatched junction bases numbered 3, after V lost 5 bases and J lost 3 bases. Germline values: CDR1 SGHVS, CDR2 FQNEAQ. The CDR3 loop spans 13 amino acids. The DNA of the CDR3 is TGTGCCAGCAGCCCGGGACAGTACTATGGCTACACCTTC. It specifies CASSPGQYYGYTF. The whole variable domain, remainder taken from reference TRBV7-8 and TRBJ1-2, is GAGVSQSPRYKVAKRGQDVALRCDPISGHVSLFWYQQALGQGPEFLTYFQNEAQLDKSGLPSDRFFAERPEGSVSTLKIQRTQQEDSAVYLCASSPGQYYGYTFGSGTRLTVV.

This clone came up a few times. V usage is TRBV7-9 and J usage is TRBJ2-2, with D unclear. This CDR3 is 15 amino acids long. The V gene lost 1 base and the J gene lost 3 bases, with 9 bases spanning the gap. Germline CDR1 reads SEHNR; CDR2 reads FQNEAQ (reference sequence). The CDR3 sequence is CASSLGVVDTGELFF. The CDR3, as DNA: TGTGCCAGCAGCTTAGGAGTCGTCGACACCGGGGAGCTGTTTTTT.

V is TRBV18 and J is TRBJ2-7, with a tentative D call TRBD2 (6 bases). Germline V gene lookup returns CDR1 KGHSH and CDR2 LQKENI. Trimming cost V 3 bases and J 4 bases, with 19 bases left between them. CDR3 length: 16 residues. For the CDR3, the DNA is TGTGCCAGCTCACCCGTCGGGGGTAGAGGGCCATACGAGCAGTACTTC. Translation: CASSPVGGRGPYEQYF.

This chain uses TRBV23-1 with TRBJ1-5; D is perhaps TRBD1 (5 bases). TRBV23-1 is annotated as an ORF whose role is uncertain. V dropped 7 bases and J dropped 4 bases, with 14 bases sitting between them. The CDR3 length is 14 residues. The CDR3 sequence is CASITGTTNQPQHF. Here the CDR3 DNA reads TGCGCCAGCATCACCGGGACTACTAATCAGCCCCAGCATTTT.

V and J are TRBV3-1 (or the pseudogene TRBV3-2) and TRBJ2-4, with 14 bases aligning to TRBD2. Germline assignment: CDR1 LGHDT and CDR2 YNNKEL (reference sequence). This CDR3 is built from 17 residues. V trimming: 3 bases; J trimming: 3 bases; junction bases outside the gene matches: 4. The CDR3, as DNA: TGTGCCAGCAGCCAGGCCGGGACTAGCGGGGGCAAAAACATTCAGTACTTC. It yields the protein CASSQAGTSGGKNIQYF.

The rearrangement joins TRBV6-1 to TRBJ1-5, with unresolved D. CDR3 length equals 13 residues. Germline V gene lookup returns CDR1 MNHNS and CDR2 SASEGT. Trimming took off 1 base at V and 6 bases at J, with 7 bases between the two ends. The CDR3 protein is CASSEGYGQPQHF. The CDR3 DNA follows: TGTGCCAGCAGTGAAGGGTACGGTCAGCCCCAGCATTTT.

This rearrangement joins TRBV9 to TRBJ2-2, with D possibly TRBD1 on 6 matching bases. Germline-derived CDR1 and CDR2 are SGDLS and YYNGEE. The CDR3 loop spans 17 amino acids. Trimming removed 0 bases from V and 8 bases from J, with 20 bases in between. The CDR3 DNA sequence: TGTGCCAGCAGCGTAGTAGTGGGGAAACAGGGATCAGGGGAGCTGTTTTTT. Translation gives CASSVVVGKQGSGELFF.

This clone was seen a single time. The chain uses TRBV10-2 and TRBJ2-7; 9 bases agree with TRBD2. V lost 0 bases, J lost 0 bases, and 3 bases stayed unmatched. From germline, CDR1 is WSHSY and CDR2 SAAADI. The CDR3 covers 16 residues. CDR3 DNA: TGCGCCAGCAGTGAGTCCGCGGGGGGGAGCTCCTACGAGCAGTACGTC. As protein: CASSESAGGSSYEQYV.

The CDR3 nucleotides read TGTGCCAGCTCACCTTGGGACAGGCAAGGGCAGTTCTTC. Its translation: CASSPWDRQGQFF. The chain links TRBV18 to TRBJ2-1; 8 bases are a match to TRBD1. Trimming took 3 bases from V and 12 from J; bases not matched to a gene: 7. This CDR3 is 13 amino acids long. Germline loops: CDR1 KGHSH, CDR2 LQKENI.

The J gene is TRBJ2-1, the V gene TRBV3-1 (or the pseudogene TRBV3-2), with D perhaps TRBD1 (6 bases). The germline gives CDR1 LGHDT, CDR2 YNNKEL (reference sequence). The CDR3 has 19 amino acids. V lost 0 bases and J 3 bases, leaving 21 bases between the germline ends. Here the CDR3 reads CASSQDIPGVVTSYNEQFF. As DNA, the CDR3 is TGTGCCAGCAGCCAAGATATCCCAGGGGTAGTTACTAGCTACAATGAGCAGTTCTTC.

This clone was counted a single time. The V call is TRBV24-1, the J call TRBJ1-2; 9 bases map to TRBD1. The CDR3 has 15 residues. Germline CDR1 KGHDR, CDR2 SFDVKD. The J segment lost 4 bases and the V segment lost 5 bases, leaving 7 bases of the junction unmatched. For the CDR3, the DNA is TGTGCCACCAGTGGGGGACAGGGTAACGTCTATGGCTACACCTTC. Its protein is CATSGGQGNVYGYTF.

The chain combines TRBV12-5 with TRBJ1-2, with D maybe TRBD1 (6 bases). V was clipped by 6 bases and J by 7 bases, with 18 bases between them. The CDR3 sequence is 14 residues long. Germline lookup yields CDR1 LGHNT and CDR2 FRNRAP. This CDR3 reads CASGAPPGTSGYTF. For the CDR3, the DNA is TGTGCTAGTGGCGCCCCTCCCGGGACAAGTGGCTACACCTTC.

J is TRBJ1-1 and V is TRBV13, with 11 bases fitting TRBD1. Unmatched junction bases numbered 5, after V lost 5 bases and J lost 3 bases. The CDR3 consists of 15 residues. CDR1 PRHDT and CDR2 FYEKMQ come from the germline V gene (reference sequence). In DNA, the CDR3 is TGTGCCAGCAGCCTTGAGGGACAGGGGGACACTGAAGCTTTCTTT. Its protein product is CASSLEGQGDTEAFF.

J is TRBJ1-3 and V is TRBV7-9; D is perhaps TRBD1 (6 bases). The CDR3 runs to 15 residues. Germline CDR1 and CDR2: SEHNR and FQNEAQ (reference sequence). Trimming cost V 4 bases and J 4 bases, with 14 bases left between them. CDR3 sequence: CASSSQGRLGNTIYF. The CDR3 DNA is TGTGCCAGCAGCTCACAGGGAAGACTCGGAAACACCATATATTTT.

The chain joins TRBV27 to TRBJ1-6, with D possibly TRBD1 on 6 matching bases. Trimming removed 0 bases at V and 7 bases at J, with 13 bases between. Germline V CDR1 and CDR2: MNHEY, SMNVEV (reference sequence). CDR3 length: 16 residues. The CDR3: CASSLSAGGQNSPLHF. DNA of the CDR3: TGTGCCAGCAGTTTATCGGCGGGGGGCCAAAATTCACCCCTCCACTTT.

The chain uses TRBV7-2 and TRBJ1-2; D possibly corresponds to TRBD1 (5 bases). This CDR3 region has 15 residues. V lost 0 bases, J lost 4 bases, and 12 bases lay in between. The germline CDR1 and CDR2 sequences are SGHTA and FQGNSA. The DNA of the CDR3 is TGTGCCAGCAGCTTAGCGGGAGGGGCCGGCTATGGCTACACCTTC. Translation: CASSLAGGAGYGYTF.

The V gene is TRBV7-2, the J gene TRBJ1-5; D perhaps matches TRBD1 (6 bases). V dropped 3 bases and J dropped 5 bases, with 11 bases sitting between them. From germline, CDR1 is SGHTA and CDR2 FQGNSA. The CDR3 sequence is 14 residues long. The CDR3 coding sequence is TGTGCCAGCAGCTTCAGGGGCGGCGATCAGCCCCAGCATTTT. Its protein is CASSFRGGDQPQHF.

Remarks on this clone: Other DNA sequences in the same sample also yield this CDR3. This chain uses TRBV5-4 with TRBJ1-1; possible D gene TRBD1, 6 bases. The V gene lost 2 bases and the J gene lost 3 bases, with 17 bases spanning the gap. This CDR3 comprises 16 residues. Germline CDR1 and CDR2: SGHNT and YYREEE (reference sequence). The CDR3 DNA sequence: TGTGCCAGCAGCTTAAGGCAGGGGAGTGGATACACTGAAGCTTTCTTT. Its protein is CASSLRQGSGYTEAFF.

V gene TRBV28 combines with J gene TRBJ2-7; TRBD1 matches at 7 bases. V shed 9 bases and J 0 bases; nucleotides not matched to a gene: 5. Germline CDR1 is MDHEN and CDR2 is SYDVKM. CDR3 size: 13 residues. CDR3 in amino acids: CASVTGSSYEQYF. The CDR3 DNA is TGTGCCAGTGTGACAGGGAGCTCCTACGAGCAGTACTTC.

The genes are TRBV28 and TRBJ2-7; the match to TRBD1 covers 7 bases. Germline CDR1 MDHEN, CDR2 SYDVKM. The CDR3 consists of 14 residues. V lost 6 bases and J lost 12; bases outside the gene matches: 17. CDR3 sequence reads: CASSQLFPRRGLYF. As DNA, the CDR3 is TGTGCCAGCAGCCAACTTTTCCCCCGAAGGGGGCTGTACTTC.

The chain combines TRBV7-2 with TRBJ2-1, with 13 bases identical to TRBD2. V gave up 5 bases and J gave up 7 bases; unmatched junction bases: 11. This CDR3 comprises 17 residues. Per germline, CDR1 SGHTA and CDR2 FQGNSA. For the CDR3, the DNA is TGTGCCAGCAGCCCTTGGACTAGCGGGGGCCATCTTAATGAGCAGTTCTTC. Its protein is CASSPWTSGGHLNEQFF.

V and J are TRBV19 and TRBJ1-3; a possible D gene is TRBD1 (5 bases). Looked up from germline, CDR1 is LNHDA and CDR2 is SQIVND (reference sequence). The CDR3 sequence is 16 residues long. Deletions cut 5 bases from V and 0 bases from J, with 14 bases between. CDR3 loop: CASSQTGDSSGNTIYF. CDR3 sequence (DNA): TGTGCCAGTAGTCAAACAGGAGACAGCTCTGGAAACACCATATATTTT.

This chain joins TRBV10-3 and TRBJ2-3, with D possibly being TRBD2 (6 bases). Trimming removed 3 bases at V and 1 base at J, with 11 bases between. The germline V gene encodes CDR1 ENHRY and CDR2 SYGVKD. This CDR3 has 15 residues. CDR3 in amino acids: CAISDPGTRTDTQYF. The CDR3 DNA reads as TGTGCCATCAGTGATCCAGGGACTCGCACAGATACGCAGTATTTT.

The chain couples TRBV19 to TRBJ2-2; 8 bases agree with TRBD2. With V trimmed by 8 bases and J by 6 bases, 5 bases remained unmatched. The length of the CDR3 is 13 residues. Germline V CDR1 and CDR2: LNHDA, SQIVND (reference sequence). The CDR3 region has the DNA TGTGCCAGTGGGACTAGTAACGCCGGGGAGCTGTTTTTT. Protein product: CASGTSNAGELFF.

This clone showed up just a few times. The CDR3 DNA reads as TGTGCCAGCAGCTTAACATCGGTGAGAGGGGGCGGAACTGAAGCTTTCTTT. Amino acids: CASSLTSVRGGGTEAFF. The J gene is TRBJ1-1, the V gene TRBV11-2; 7 bases agree with TRBD1. Trimming cost V 2 bases and J 5 bases; bases outside gene matches: 14. The CDR3 totals 17 residues. Germline V CDR1 and CDR2: SGHAT, FQNNGV.